These 3 T cell receptor beta chains came from one sample sequenced in a study of blood T cell repertoires in COVID-19. Assay: immunoSEQ multiplex PCR; the TCRdb copy retains only in-frame clones and omits some. The profile shows around 330,000 clones, about 87% of them singletons. The sample was peripheral blood. Receptors were obtained from a young woman with COVID-19, enrolled during active disease.

The chain recombines TRBV28 with TRBJ1-6; D unresolved. Between the trimmed V and J ends, which lost 4 bases and 9 bases, there was a span of 16 bases. The CDR3 covers 15 residues. Germline CDR1 reads MDHEN; CDR2 reads SYDVKM. The CDR3: CASSSLPREISPLHF. The CDR3 region has the DNA TGTGCCAGCAGTTCCCTCCCACGAGAGATTTCACCCCTCCACTTT.

The genes are TRBV28 and TRBJ2-2, with TRBD2 matching over 11 bases. This CDR3 region has 17 residues. The J segment lost 4 bases and the V segment lost 4 bases, leaving 8 bases of the junction unmatched. Germline V CDR1 and CDR2: MDHEN, SYDVKM. In nucleotides, the CDR3 is TGTGCCAGCAGTTCCCTCGGGCTAGCGGGGGGCACCGGGGAGCTGTTTTTT. Translation: CASSSLGLAGGTGELFF.

The genes are TRBV7-2 and TRBJ1-5, with D possibly matching TRBD1 (6 bases). Germline V gives CDR1 SGHTA, CDR2 FQGNSA. The CDR3 runs to 15 residues. The V end lost 3 bases, the J end lost 6 bases, and 15 bases lay between the germline ends. CDR3 residues: CASSFRGGGSQPQHF. The CDR3 bases are TGTGCCAGCAGCTTCCGGGGTGGGGGCAGTCAGCCCCAGCATTTT.